Listed below are T cell receptor beta chains from one sample, sequenced in a study of a mutant IDH1 vaccine in newly diagnosed glioma. The repertoire was sequenced with immunoSEQ multiplex PCR; TCRdb's copy has only in-frame clones and lacks some. The sample lists 30,000 to 40,000 clones; just under 80% were seen once. These receptors' targets are unknown. Source: PBMCs, taken from a glioma patient whose treatment included an IDH1 peptide vaccine. These TCRs come from a middle-aged man with glioma. Some clones in this sample may be carry-over from other donors' samples. The CDR3 runs from the conserved cysteine through the conserved F or W. A D gene is named only where the DNA matches it firmly. Some rows mark clone size as missing; the rest say once, few, many or name a class of expanded clone.

CASRLAGGSRETQYF,TGTGCCAGCAGACTAGCGGGGGGGAGTAGGGAGACCCAGTACTTC,NA,TRBJ2-5,TRBV5-5,TRBD2
CSGGTDYGYTF,TGCAGCGGAGGGACTGACTATGGCTACACCTTC,NA,TRBJ1-2,TRBV29-1,NA
CAGDRGYYNEQFF,TGTGCCGGAGACAGGGGTTACTACAATGAGCAGTTCTTC,NA,TRBJ2-1,TRBV30,TRBD1
CASSFATGAFYGYTF,TGTGCCAGCAGTTTCGCGACAGGGGCCTTCTATGGCTACACCTTC,NA,TRBJ1-2,TRBV27,TRBD1
CASSGTPYEQYF,TGTGCCAGTTCTGGGACTCCCTACGAGCAGTACTTC,NA,TRBJ2-7,TRBV19,NA
CASSQPRGGNYGYTF,TGTGCCAGCAGCCAACCCCGGGGAGGGAACTATGGCTACACCTTC,NA,TRBJ1-2,TRBV16,NA
CASSLPTGMNTEAFF,TGCGCCAGCAGCCTCCCGACAGGGATGAACACTGAAGCTTTCTTT,NA,TRBJ1-1,TRBV5-1,TRBD1
CASSLQETGELFF,TGTGCCAGCAGCCTACAGGAAACCGGGGAGCTGTTTTTT,NA,TRBJ2-2,TRBV4-2,NA
CASRLGGENSPLHF,TGTGCCAGCAGGCTGGGGGGAGAGAATTCACCCCTCCACTTT,few,TRBJ1-6,TRBV6-1,NA
CASATMRETEAFF,TGTGCCAGCGCCACTATGAGGGAGACTGAAGCTTTCTTT,NA,TRBJ1-1,TRBV19,NA
CASSSGSGQPQHF,TGTGCCAGTAGCTCAGGTAGCGGGCAGCCCCAGCATTTT,NA,TRBJ1-5,TRBV19,NA
CSVEGSAYEQYF,TGCAGCGTTGAGGGCAGTGCCTACGAGCAGTACTTC,NA,TRBJ2-7,TRBV29-1,NA
CASSVTSGQNTEAFF,TGTGCCAGCAGCGTGACCTCCGGACAGAACACTGAAGCTTTCTTT,once,TRBJ1-1,TRBV9,NA
CASSPRSGEWNTEAFF,TGTGCCAGTAGTCCCCGATCGGGGGAATGGAACACTGAAGCTTTCTTT,NA,TRBJ1-1,TRBV19,NA
CASSGQTYNEQFF,TGTGCCAGCAGCGGACAGACCTACAATGAGCAGTTCTTC,NA,TRBJ2-1,TRBV6-5,NA
CASSNRGRGNTIYF,TGTGCCAGCAGCAACAGGGGGCGCGGAAACACCATATATTTT,NA,TRBJ1-3,TRBV7-8,TRBD1
CASSTRGWSNQPQHF,TGTGCCAGTAGTACTCGAGGTTGGAGCAATCAGCCCCAGCATTTT,NA,TRBJ1-5,TRBV19,NA
CASSQDITDEQYF,TGTGCCAGCAGCCAAGATATCACGGACGAGCAGTACTTC,NA,TRBJ2-7,TRBV4-2,NA